These 15 T cell receptor beta chains came from one sample sequenced in a study of regulatory and conventional T cells in RAG deficiency. Some clones are missing from TCRdb's copy, which holds only in-frame ones; the method was immunoSEQ multiplex PCR. The sample has under 20,000 clones, about 87% seen once. Regulatory T cells were sorted from blood as CD4+ CD25-high CD127-low cells. Another study also made use of these data, one on regulatory T cells. As that report states: Amplification used 52 TRBV primers and 13 TRBJ primers.

Sequencing used Tregs sorted from blood. Receptors were obtained from a human donor in good health.

The V and J genes are TRBV30 and TRBJ1-6; 10 nucleotides align to TRBD1. With V trimmed by 4 bases and J by 7 bases, 1 base remained unmatched. CDR3 length: 13 residues. CDR1 is GTSNPN, CDR2 SVGIG, per germline (reference sequence). CDR3 in amino acids: CAWKDRGNSPLHF. In nucleotides, the CDR3 is TGTGCCTGGAAGGACAGGGGGAATTCACCCCTCCACTTT.

The V and J genes are TRBV6-1 and TRBJ1-2, with a possible D match to TRBD1 (5 bases). Germline CDR1 and CDR2: MNHNS and SASEGT. This CDR3 spans 13 amino acids. V was clipped by 11 bases and J by 3 bases, with 16 bases between them. CDR3 residues: CAAIWGSYYGYTF. CDR3 nucleotide sequence: TGTGCCGCCATCTGGGGCTCCTACTATGGCTACACCTTC.

The chain uses TRBV5-1 and TRBJ2-7; D uncertain. The V gene's germline CDR1 is SGHRS and CDR2 YFSETQ. Trimming took off 1 base at V and 1 base at J, with 12 bases between the two ends. This CDR3 is built from 15 residues. CDR3: CASSLFLGQSYEQYF. The DNA for the CDR3 is TGCGCCAGCAGCTTGTTCTTGGGTCAGTCCTACGAGCAGTACTTC.

This chain connects TRBV11-2 to TRBJ2-3, with 9 bases matching TRBD2. The length of the CDR3 is 14 residues. V trimming: 5 bases; J trimming: 4 bases; junction bases outside the gene matches: 4. CDR1 and CDR2 from the germline V gene are SGHAT and FQNNGV. Here the CDR3 DNA reads TGTGCCAGCAGCATAGCGGGGGTTGCAGATACGCAGTATTTT. Translating it yields CASSIAGVADTQYF.

The chain carries TRBV7-3 and TRBJ2-1; TRBD1 aligns across 9 bases. V shed 5 bases, J shed 8 bases, and the junction held 10 bases outside the gene matches. The germline V gene has CDR1 SGHTA and CDR2 FQGTGA. The CDR3 contains 15 residues. The CDR3 protein is CASSRPGTGLHEQFF. CDR3 DNA sequence: TGTGCCAGCAGCCGTCCCGGGACAGGGCTCCATGAGCAGTTCTTC.

The rearrangement links TRBV27 to TRBJ2-3; 8 nucleotides match TRBD1. V was pared by 3 bases and J by 6 bases, with 5 bases of the junction left unmatched. The CDR3 is 14 amino acids. The germline CDR1 and CDR2 sequences are MNHEY and SMNVEV (reference sequence). This CDR3 is CASSFTDRADTQYF. The CDR3 nucleotides are TGTGCCAGCAGTTTCACGGACAGGGCCGATACGCAGTATTTT.

V and J are TRBV9 and TRBJ2-2; TRBD1 or TRBD2 may be the D gene (5 bases each). The CDR3 covers 15 residues. Trimming removed 5 bases at V and 7 bases at J, with 18 bases between. Germline V gene lookup returns CDR1 SGDLS and CDR2 YYNGEE. The CDR3 is CASRSGPSSRGELFF. The CDR3 DNA reads as TGTGCCAGCAGATCGGGACCCTCATCGCGCGGGGAGCTGTTTTTT.

This clone was seen a few times. V gene TRBV19 combines with J gene TRBJ1-5, with D maybe TRBD1 (5 bases). The CDR3 is 12 amino acids. Germline loops: CDR1 LNHDA, CDR2 SQIVND (reference sequence). The V and J ends lost 6 bases and 6 bases respectively, with 9 bases between them. CDR3 DNA: TGTGCCAGTAGAGGGGAGGGTCAGCCCCAGCATTTT. Its translation: CASRGEGQPQHF.

The J gene is TRBJ2-7, the V gene TRBV11-2, with D tentatively TRBD2 (5 bases). V was cut by 6 bases and J by 4 bases, with 10 bases left in between. CDR1 and CDR2 (germline): SGHAT, FQNNGV. This CDR3 comprises 12 residues. The CDR3 loop is CASSSGGYEQYF. CDR3 DNA sequence: TGTGCCAGCAGTTCCGGAGGTTACGAGCAGTACTTC.

This rearrangement joins TRBV5-1 to TRBJ1-2, with 8 bases lining up with TRBD1. CDR3 length equals 13 residues. Germline V CDR1 and CDR2: SGHRS, YFSETQ. The junction had 5 bases not matched to a gene; V was cut back by 6 bases and J by 4 bases. The CDR3 bases are TGCGCCAGCAACCAGGGACAGGCCTATGGCTACACCTTC. It translates to CASNQGQAYGYTF.

The chain couples TRBV11-2 to TRBJ1-5; D unclear. CDR1 SGHAT and CDR2 FQNNGV come from the germline V gene. The CDR3 is made up of 14 amino acids. Trimming cost V 2 bases and J 4 bases, with 9 bases left between them. CDR3 region: CASSLNQINQPQHF. DNA for the CDR3: TGTGCCAGCAGCTTAAATCAGATAAATCAGCCCCAGCATTTT.

The genes are TRBV5-1 and TRBJ1-1, with TRBD1 matching over 8 bases. With V trimmed by 4 bases and J by 6 bases, 17 bases remained unmatched. The CDR3 runs 17 residues. Germline V gene sequence: CDR1 SGHRS, CDR2 YFSETQ. The chain's CDR3 is CASSATDRGYGRSEAFF. The CDR3 DNA reads TGCGCCAGCAGCGCTACCGACAGGGGATACGGAAGGTCTGAAGCTTTCTTT.

This chain links TRBV2 with TRBJ1-4, with 8 nucleotides matching TRBD1. Per germline, CDR1 SNHLY and CDR2 FYNNEI. CDR3 length equals 14 residues. V lost 4 bases, J lost 8 bases, and 6 bases stayed unmatched. The CDR3 here is CASSVGTGIEKLFF. In DNA, the CDR3 is TGTGCCAGCAGTGTTGGGACAGGTATCGAAAAACTGTTTTTT.

This clone was recorded a few times. V is TRBV6-5 and J is TRBJ2-5, with 7 bases lining up with TRBD1. The ends lost 1 base at V and 3 bases at J; junction bases unmatched: 5. The CDR3 extends over 15 amino acids. The V gene's germline CDR1 is MNHEY and CDR2 SVGAGI. The CDR3 bases are TGTGCCAGCAGTTACTTTGGACAGGTCGAAGAGACCCAGTACTTC. It yields the protein CASSYFGQVEETQYF.

The V call is TRBV6-5, the J call TRBJ2-3; no definite D call. Germline V gene data show CDR1 as MNHEY and CDR2 as SVGAGI. V lost 0 bases to trimming and J lost 2 bases, with 12 bases between them. The CDR3 sequence is 16 residues long. The CDR3 is CASSYSNLGTTDTQYF. In DNA, the CDR3 is TGTGCCAGCAGTTACTCGAATCTCGGAACCACAGATACGCAGTATTTT.